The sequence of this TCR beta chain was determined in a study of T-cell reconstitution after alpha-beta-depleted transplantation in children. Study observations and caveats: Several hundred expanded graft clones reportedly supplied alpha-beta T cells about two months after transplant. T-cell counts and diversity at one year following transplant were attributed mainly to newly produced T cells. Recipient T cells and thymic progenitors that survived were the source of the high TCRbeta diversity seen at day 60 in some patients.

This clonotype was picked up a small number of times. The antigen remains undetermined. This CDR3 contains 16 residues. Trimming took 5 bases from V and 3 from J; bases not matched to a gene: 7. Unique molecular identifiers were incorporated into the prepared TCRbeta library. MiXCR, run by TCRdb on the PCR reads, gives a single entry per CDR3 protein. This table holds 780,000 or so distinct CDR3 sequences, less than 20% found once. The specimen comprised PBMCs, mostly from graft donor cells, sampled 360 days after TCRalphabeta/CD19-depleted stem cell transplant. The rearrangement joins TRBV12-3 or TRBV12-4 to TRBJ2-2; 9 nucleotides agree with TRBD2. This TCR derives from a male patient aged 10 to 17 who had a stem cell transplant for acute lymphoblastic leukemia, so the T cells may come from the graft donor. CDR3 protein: CASSRRTSAYTGELFF. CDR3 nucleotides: TGTGCCAGCAGTAGACGGACTAGCGCCTACACCGGGGAGCTGTTTTTT.